The 19 T cell receptor beta chains presented below share a single source sample, sequenced in a study of cytomegalovirus exposure and HLA in healthy donors (dated by TCRdb to about 2017). Library creation used the immunoSEQ multiplex PCR assay. For the multiplex PCR, a mixture combining 60 forward primers for TCR Vbeta segments and 13 reverse primers for TCR Jbeta segments was used. The source is immuneACCESS, and TCRdb retained only in-frame sequences with V and J called. Part of the clones is not carried over; for the studies checked, unresolved V genes explain less than half of this, and the remainder is unexplained. The sample contains around 170,000 clones, around 80% of them found a single time. Together, the top ten hold approximately 1.3% of the sample. Sequenced sample: PBMCs. These receptors all come from a man between 18 and 35 years old in good health and CMV-seronegative.

This chain joins TRBV6-5 and TRBJ1-2; 7 bases fit TRBD1. The CDR3 totals 13 residues. Germline CDR1 MNHEY, CDR2 SVGAGI. V lost 6 bases to trimming and J lost 2 bases; unmatched junction nucleotides: 3. CDR3 nucleotides: TGTGCCAGCAGAGGGACAGTCAACTATGGCTACACCTTC. Protein product: CASRGTVNYGYTF.

The rearrangement joins TRBV30 to TRBJ1-1; D gene unclear. Trimming pared 3 bases from V and 10 bases from J, leaving 12 bases between. This CDR3 is 11 amino acids long. Germline V gene sequence: CDR1 GTSNPN, CDR2 SVGIG (reference sequence). DNA for the CDR3: TGTGCCTGGAGCGGTGAGGTCGGAGCTTTCTTT. This encodes CAWSGEVGAFF.

V gene TRBV6-6 combines with J gene TRBJ1-1; 9 bases match TRBD1. V was pared by 6 bases and J by 2 bases, with 7 bases of the junction left unmatched. The germline gives CDR1 MNHNY, CDR2 SVGAGI (reference sequence). This CDR3 contains 15 residues. The CDR3 DNA reads TGTGCCAGCAGCCAACAGGGGGCCCGTAACACTGAAGCTTTCTTT. It codes for CASSQQGARNTEAFF.

This clone was observed once. V and J are TRBV7-9 and TRBJ1-1, with 7 bases aligning to TRBD1. V was pared by 4 bases and J by 1 base, with 3 bases of the junction left unmatched. Germline CDR1 SEHNR, CDR2 FQNEAQ (reference sequence). CDR3 size: 14 residues. The CDR3 region is CASSSGDRNTEAFF. The CDR3 DNA sequence: TGTGCCAGCAGCTCGGGGGACAGGAACACTGAAGCTTTCTTT. Supplemented by reference TRBV7-9 and TRBJ1-1, the full variable domain reads DTGVSQNPRHKITKRGQNVTFRCDPISEHNRLYWYRQTLGQGPEFLTYFQNEAQLEKSRLLSDRFSAERPKGSFSTLEIQRTEQGDSAMYLCASSSGDRNTEAFFGQGTRLTVV.

J is TRBJ1-1 and V is TRBV6-5; D perhaps matches TRBD1 (5 bases). The germline V gene encodes CDR1 MNHEY and CDR2 SVGAGI. This CDR3 has 15 amino acids. V was shortened by 6 bases and J by 4 bases, with 18 bases between the two germline ends. The CDR3 protein is CASRGVAGSPTEAFF. CDR3 DNA: TGTGCCAGCAGGGGGGTGGCGGGGTCGCCCACTGAAGCTTTCTTT.

CDR3 in amino acids: CASSSDKTSGGASNEQFF. CDR3 coding DNA: TGTGCCAGCAGCTCCGACAAGACGAGCGGGGGGGCCTCCAATGAGCAGTTCTTC. J is TRBJ2-1 and V is TRBV13; the match to TRBD2 covers 10 bases. The length of the CDR3 is 18 residues. The germline CDR1 and CDR2 sequences are PRHDT and FYEKMQ (reference sequence). The V gene end was trimmed by 4 bases and the J gene end by 6 bases; junction bases not matched to a gene: 15. Combining the CDR3 with reference TRBV13 and TRBJ2-1 gives the whole variable domain AAGVIQSPRHLIKEKRETATLKCYPIPRHDTVYWYQQGPGQDPQFLISFYEKMQSDKGSIPDRFSAQQFSDYHSELNMSSLELGDSALYFCASSSDKTSGGASNEQFFGPGTRLTVL.

The V call is TRBV15, the J call TRBJ2-3; 10 bases map to TRBD1. CDR3 size: 16 residues. V trimming: 6 bases; J trimming: 4 bases; junction bases outside the gene matches: 10. In germline, CDR1 is LNHNV, CDR2 YYDKDF (reference sequence). This CDR3 is CATRPGTGVSADTQYF. The CDR3 bases are TGTGCCACCAGACCCGGGACAGGGGTTTCAGCAGATACGCAGTATTTT.

The genes are TRBV7-6 and TRBJ2-2; possibly TRBD1 for D (6 bases). V was shortened by 3 bases and J by 2 bases, with 10 bases between the two germline ends. This CDR3 is 15 amino acids long. Germline values: CDR1 SGHVS, CDR2 FNYEAQ. The CDR3 region has the DNA TGTGCCAGCAGCTTCAACAGGGCAAACACCGGGGAGCTGTTTTTT. Translation gives CASSFNRANTGELFF.

V gene TRBV29-1 combines with J gene TRBJ2-7; 8 bases fit TRBD1. Trimming cost V 0 bases and J 0 bases; bases outside gene matches: 7. CDR1 and CDR2 from the germline V gene are SQVTM and ANQGSEA. This CDR3 has 16 residues. This CDR3 reads CSVEEGRTGTSYEQYF. CDR3 coding DNA: TGCAGCGTTGAAGAAGGAAGGACAGGGACCTCCTACGAGCAGTACTTC.

The chain carries TRBV9 and TRBJ2-7; TRBD2 matches at 7 bases. From germline, CDR1 is SGDLS and CDR2 YYNGEE. The V and J ends lost 3 bases and 0 bases, in that order; junction bases with no gene match: 6. The CDR3 is 15 residues long. CDR3 bases: TGTGCCAGCAGCGCATCCGGGACTACCTCCTACGAGCAGTACTTC. Translation: CASSASGTTSYEQYF.

V usage is TRBV7-9 and J usage is TRBJ1-5, with 7 nucleotides matching TRBD1. After removal of 4 bases from V and 4 bases from J, the junction contained 4 bases not matched to a gene. The length of the CDR3 is 14 residues. Germline V gene sequence: CDR1 SEHNR, CDR2 FQNEAQ (reference sequence). The CDR3 protein is CASSSQGQNQPQHF. In nucleotides, the CDR3 is TGTGCCAGCAGCTCACAGGGGCAGAATCAGCCCCAGCATTTT.

This clone turned up a few times. The V and J genes are TRBV5-1 and TRBJ2-7; TRBD1 matches at 7 bases. Per the germline V gene, CDR1 is SGHRS and CDR2 is YFSETQ. The CDR3 is 15 residues long. V trimming: 4 bases; J trimming: 3 bases; junction bases outside the gene matches: 10. CDR3 region: CASSPSTGYGYEQYF. The CDR3 nucleotides read TGCGCCAGCAGCCCGTCGACAGGGTATGGCTACGAGCAGTACTTC.

The rearrangement links TRBV19 to TRBJ2-1; 8 nucleotides match TRBD2. The CDR3 has 16 residues. Germline V lookup: CDR1 LNHDA, CDR2 SQIVND (reference sequence). V lost 2 bases, J lost 1 base, and 4 bases stayed unmatched. CDR3 DNA sequence: TGTGCCAGTAGTATAATCGGCGGGAGGTCCTACAATGAGCAGTTCTTC. Residues: CASSIIGGRSYNEQFF. Full variable domain (outside the CDR3, taken from reference TRBV19 and TRBJ2-1): DGGITQSPKYLFRKEGQNVTLSCEQNLNHDAMYWYRQDPGQGLRLIYYSQIVNDFQKGDIAEGYSVSREKKESFPLTVTSAQKNPTAFYLCASSIIGGRSYNEQFFGPGTRLTVL.

The CDR3 sequence is CASRSSGGPEQFF. The CDR3 bases are TGTGCCAGCAGGTCGAGCGGGGGTCCTGAGCAGTTCTTC. The chain is built from TRBV7-2 and TRBJ2-1, with 8 positions matching TRBD2. Germline V lookup: CDR1 SGHTA, CDR2 FQGNSA. The CDR3 length is 13 residues. Losses at the gene ends were 6 bases for V and 9 bases for J; bases not matched to a gene: 7. The variable domain in full, with the rest retrieved from reference TRBV7-2 and TRBJ2-1, is GAGVSQSPSNKVTEKGKDVELRCDPISGHTALYWYRQSLGQGLEFLIYFQGNSAPDKSGLPSDRFSAERTGGSVSTLTIQRTQQEDSAVYLCASRSSGGPEQFFGPGTRLTVL.

V and J are TRBV7-9 and TRBJ1-6, with unresolved D. Germline CDR1 SEHNR, CDR2 FQNEAQ (reference sequence). CDR3 length: 14 amino acids. V lost 3 bases and J lost 6, with 9 bases in between. The DNA for the CDR3 is TGTGCCAGCAGCTTTGAGGATTTTAATTCACCCCTCCACTTT. This encodes CASSFEDFNSPLHF.

The chain couples TRBV2 to TRBJ1-5; TRBD1 matches at 8 bases. Trimming cost V 5 bases and J 6 bases; bases outside gene matches: 3. Germline CDR1 and CDR2: SNHLY and FYNNEI. This CDR3 has 13 residues. CDR3 residues: CASSRTGFQPQHF. The CDR3 bases are TGTGCCAGCAGTCGGACAGGGTTTCAGCCCCAGCATTTT. Together with reference TRBV2 and TRBJ1-5, the CDR3 gives the full variable domain: EPEVTQTPSHQVTQMGQEVILRCVPISNHLYFYWYRQILGQKVEFLVSFYNNEISEKSEIFDDQFSVERPDGSNFTLKIRSTKLEDSAMYFCASSRTGFQPQHFGDGTRLSIL.

The chain uses TRBV5-5 and TRBJ1-5; 7 nucleotides line up with TRBD1. The germline V gene has CDR1 SGHKS and CDR2 YYEKEE (reference sequence). This CDR3 is 17 amino acids long. V lost 4 bases to trimming and J lost 1 base; unmatched junction nucleotides: 11. The CDR3 protein is CASSDRDSALSNQPQHF. In DNA, the CDR3 is TGTGCCAGCAGCGATCGGGACAGTGCTTTGAGCAATCAGCCCCAGCATTTT. Full variable domain (rest looked up from reference TRBV5-5 and TRBJ1-5): DAGVTQSPTHLIKTRGQQVTLRCSPISGHKSVSWYQQVLGQGPQFIFQYYEKEERGRGNFPDRFSARQFPNYSSELNVNALLLGDSALYLCASSDRDSALSNQPQHFGDGTRLSIL.

The chain couples TRBV30 to TRBJ2-5, with D possibly matching TRBD1 (6 bases). V was clipped by 2 bases and J by 3 bases, with 16 bases between them. This CDR3 region has 15 residues. Germline V gene data show CDR1 as GTSNPN and CDR2 as SVGIG (reference sequence). The CDR3 is CAWSKIGGHKETQYF. The CDR3 DNA reads TGTGCCTGGAGTAAGATTGGGGGACACAAAGAGACCCAGTACTTC.

The rearrangement links TRBV9 to TRBJ2-3; TRBD2 is a possible D gene (6 bases). Trimming left V 3 bases short and J 6 bases short, with 17 bases between. This CDR3 has 15 residues. Germline CDR1 and CDR2: SGDLS and YYNGEE. CDR3 loop: CASSGAGTAGDTQYF. Written as DNA, the CDR3 is TGTGCCAGCAGCGGGGCCGGGACCGCGGGGGATACGCAGTATTTT. Using reference TRBV9 and TRBJ2-3 for the parts outside the CDR3, the full variable domain is DSGVTQTPKHLITATGQRVTLRCSPRSGDLSVYWYQQSLDQGLQFLIQYYNGEERAKGNILERFSAQQFPDLHSELNLSSLELGDSALYFCASSGAGTAGDTQYFGPGTRLTVL.